This is a list of T cell receptor beta chains from one sample in a study of cytomegalovirus exposure and HLA in healthy donors. Sequencing was performed with immunoSEQ multiplex PCR; in TCRdb, only in-frame clones are kept and a portion is missing. The sample yields more than 85,000 clones, about three quarters seen once. Specimen: PBMCs. The receptor source for this set is a woman in her forties or fifties in good health and CMV-seropositive. Each CDR3 is given with its conserved first and last residue. The D gene is left open where the match is weak. Clone sizes are given selectively: once, few, many, or a class where the clone is expanded.

clone_size j_call v_call d_call cdr3_aa cdr3_nt
once TRBJ2-1 TRBV15 NA CATSRDLARDEQFF TGTGCCACCAGCAGAGATCTTGCCAGGGATGAGCAGTTCTTC
NA TRBJ2-1 TRBV11-3 TRBD1 CASSSSGTGHNEQFF TGTGCCAGCAGCTCGTCCGGGACAGGGCATAATGAGCAGTTCTTC
NA TRBJ2-7 TRBV7-2 TRBD2 CVSSPSSGSSYEQYF TGTGTCAGCAGCCCGAGTAGCGGGAGTTCTTACGAGCAGTATTTC
once TRBJ2-2 TRBV5-1 TRBD2 CASSPGLAGASGELFF TGCGCCAGCAGCCCCGGACTAGCCGGAGCAAGCGGGGAGCTGTTTTTT
NA TRBJ1-3 TRBV7-9 TRBD1 CASSSGQGTDTIYF TGTGCCAGCAGCTCGGGACAGGGTACGGACACCATATATTTT
NA TRBJ1-3 TRBV28 NA CASREAGLRNTIYF TGTGCCAGCAGAGAGGCAGGGTTGAGAAACACCATATATTTT
NA TRBJ2-4 TRBV6-1 TRBD1 CASGDRGSKTIQYF TGTGCCAGCGGGGACAGGGGCTCCAAAACCATTCAGTACTTC
once TRBJ2-1 TRBV9 TRBD2 CANSSPVAGGSYNEQFF TGTGCCAACAGCAGTCCGGTTGCGGGGGGGTCCTACAATGAGCAGTTCTTC
NA TRBJ1-2 TRBV28 NA CASRQLAQGGYTF TGTGCCAGCAGACAACTCGCCCAGGGAGGCTACACCTTC
NA TRBJ1-5 TRBV5-5 TRBD1 CASSPRQGEISNQPQHF TGTGCCAGCAGCCCCCGACAGGGGGAAATTAGCAATCAGCCCCAGCATTTT
NA TRBJ2-1 TRBV10-2 NA CASSESFIYNEQFF TGCGCCAGCAGTGAGTCTTTTATCTACAATGAGCAGTTCTTC
few TRBJ2-3 TRBV14 NA CASSHDLGADTQYF TGTGCCAGCAGCCATGATTTAGGAGCAGATACGCAGTATTTT
NA TRBJ1-4 TRBV2 NA CASRTLPGRTNEKLFF TGTGCCAGCAGGACCCTTCCAGGGAGGACTAATGAAAAACTGTTTTTT
NA TRBJ2-7 TRBV28 TRBD1 CASSSLRGYEQYF TGTGCCAGCAGTTCTCTCAGGGGGTACGAGCAGTACTTC
NA TRBJ2-7 TRBV7-9 TRBD1 CASNTGTDTYEQYF TGTGCCAGCAATACCGGGACAGACACCTACGAGCAGTACTTC
NA TRBJ2-1 TRBV9 TRBD2 CASSASGTSGPSSYNEQFF TGTGCCAGCAGCGCATCCGGGACTAGCGGGCCGAGCTCCTACAATGAGCAGTTCTTC
NA TRBJ1-2 TRBV7-8 NA CASSPTVGGYGYTF TGTGCCAGCAGCCCGACGGTAGGCGGCTATGGCTACACCTTC
NA TRBJ2-4 TRBV7-9 TRBD1 CASSHTGGAGKNIQYF TGTGCCAGCAGCCACACAGGGGGCGCGGGCAAAAACATTCAGTACTTC
NA TRBJ2-3 TRBV28 NA CASSSRGSGRPTDTQYF TGTGCCAGCAGTTCCCGGGGTAGCGGACGCCCCACAGATACGCAGTATTTT
few TRBJ2-7 TRBV29-1 TRBD1 CSVGGGRFYEQYF TGCAGCGTAGGGGGCGGAAGGTTCTACGAGCAGTACTTC
few TRBJ1-2 TRBV4-2 TRBD1 CASSQTERQGGYTF TGTGCCAGCAGCCAAACGGAGAGACAGGGTGGCTACACCTTC
NA TRBJ2-3 TRBV28 TRBD2 CRLAVQGGTDTQYF TGCCGCCTAGCGGTCCAAGGGGGCACAGATACGCAGTATTTT
once TRBJ2-1 TRBV30 NA CAWSVLTRDEQFF TGTGCCTGGAGTGTACTGACCCGGGATGAGCAGTTCTTC
few TRBJ1-2 TRBV5-1 NA CASSLEPLRGYTF TGCGCCAGCAGCTTGGAACCGCTACGTGGCTACACCTTC
NA TRBJ2-7 TRBV5-4 NA CASSLQGRYEQYF TGTGCCAGCAGCTTGCAGGGAAGATACGAGCAGTACTTC
few TRBJ2-7 TRBV7-3 TRBD2 CASSLRPRGDEQYF TGTGCCAGCAGCTTAAGGCCCCGGGGGGACGAGCAGTACTTC
few TRBJ1-4 TRBV11-1 TRBD1 CASSPTGTGEEKLFF TGTGCCAGCAGCCCGACCGGGACAGGGGAAGAAAAACTGTTTTTT
NA TRBJ2-5 TRBV19 TRBD2 CASSREQRGETQYF TGTGCCAGTAGTAGGGAACAGCGGGGGGAGACCCAGTACTTC
NA TRBJ2-7 TRBV6-5 NA CASIGIPGLYEQYF TGTGCCAGCATCGGGATCCCTGGACTCTACGAGCAGTACTTC
NA TRBJ2-7 TRBV29-1 NA CSVEGRDYEQYF TGCAGCGTTGAGGGCAGGGACTACGAGCAGTACTTC
NA TRBJ2-1 TRBV5-4 TRBD2 CASSYDGLAGGAPYNEQFF TGTGCCAGCAGCTACGATGGACTAGCGGGAGGAGCCCCCTACAATGAGCAGTTCTTC
NA TRBJ1-2 TRBV2 NA CASLGGGIGYTF TGTGCCAGCCTAGGGGGAGGGATTGGCTACACCTTC
NA TRBJ1-4 TRBV11-2 TRBD1 CASSTGGREKLFF TGTGCCAGCAGCACAGGGGGGCGCGAAAAACTGTTTTTT